One sample yielded the 4 T cell receptor beta chains listed below, sequenced in a study of OX40 agonist ivuxolimab in advanced cancers. Some clones are missing from TCRdb's copy, which holds only in-frame ones; the method was immunoSEQ multiplex PCR. The data hold tens of thousands of clones, with about 88% observed a single time. The sequenced sample was CD4+ or CD8+ T cells sorted from blood, obtained in a trial of the OX40 agonist ivuxolimab. These receptors all stem from an adult with an advanced solid tumor such as melanoma, head and neck, liver or kidney cancer.

The rearrangement links TRBV11-2 to TRBJ2-1, with D tentatively TRBD2 (5 bases). V was pared by 6 bases and J by 7 bases, with 19 bases between. The CDR3 extends over 15 amino acids. Germline V lookup: CDR1 SGHAT, CDR2 FQNNGV. The CDR3 sequence is CASSLTDSRANEQFF. The CDR3 DNA reads TGTGCCAGCAGTCTTACGGACTCTCGGGCGAATGAGCAGTTCTTC.

The chain employs TRBV7-2 and TRBJ2-2; TRBD2 matches 10 bases. The germline V gene has CDR1 SGHTA and CDR2 FQGNSA. The V gene end was trimmed by 1 base and the J gene end by 3 bases; junction bases not matched to a gene: 2. The CDR3 is made up of 16 amino acids. The chain's CDR3 is CASSLVAGGYTGELFF. In DNA, the CDR3 is TGTGCCAGCAGCTTAGTAGCGGGAGGCTACACCGGGGAGCTGTTTTTT.

The chain has TRBV9 and TRBJ2-1; 7 positions agree with TRBD1. The CDR3 is 14 residues long. CDR1 is SGDLS, CDR2 YYNGEE, per germline. V shed 2 bases, J shed 6 bases, and the junction held 5 bases outside the gene matches. The CDR3 DNA is TGTGCCAGCAGCGTGGGGACAGTGGGCAATGAGCAGTTCTTC. It is translated as CASSVGTVGNEQFF.

The chain employs TRBV29-1 and TRBJ1-2; 9 bases line up with TRBD1. This CDR3 contains 14 residues. Germline V lookup: CDR1 SQVTM, CDR2 ANQGSEA. V lost 7 bases, J lost 8 bases, and 14 bases stayed unmatched. CDR3 sequence reads: CSALGGQGLGGYTF. The CDR3 coding sequence is TGCAGCGCCCTAGGGGGACAGGGCCTTGGAGGCTACACCTTC.